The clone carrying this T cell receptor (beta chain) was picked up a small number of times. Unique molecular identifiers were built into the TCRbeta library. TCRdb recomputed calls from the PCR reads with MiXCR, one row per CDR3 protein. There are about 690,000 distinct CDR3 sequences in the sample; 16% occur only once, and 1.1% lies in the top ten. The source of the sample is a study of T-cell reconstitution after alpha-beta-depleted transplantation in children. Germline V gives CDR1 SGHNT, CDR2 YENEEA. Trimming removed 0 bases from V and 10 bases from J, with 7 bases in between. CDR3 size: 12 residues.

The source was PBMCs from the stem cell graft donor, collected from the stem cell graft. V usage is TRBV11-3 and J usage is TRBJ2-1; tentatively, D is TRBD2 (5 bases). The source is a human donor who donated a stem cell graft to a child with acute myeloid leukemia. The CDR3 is CASSLDEGEQFF. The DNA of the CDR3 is TGTGCCAGCAGCTTAGATGAGGGAGAGCAGTTCTTC.